This passage covers 5 T cell receptor beta chains from one sample sequenced in a study of cytomegalovirus exposure and HLA in healthy donors. 60 Vbeta and 13 Jbeta primers were used in PCR. Assay used: immunoSEQ multiplex PCR; TCRdb lists only in-frame clones, some missing. The data hold over 100,000 clones, with 60% to 80% observed a single time. Material: PBMCs. These TCRs come from a male donor in good health and CMV-seronegative.

This clone was seen a handful of times. The chain couples TRBV7-9 to TRBJ1-2; no definite D call. V was clipped by 5 bases and J by 8 bases, with 9 bases between them. The V gene's germline CDR1 is SEHNR and CDR2 FQNEAQ (reference sequence). The CDR3 runs to 11 residues. CDR3 sequence (DNA): TGTGCCAGCAGCCCAGGCTCGGGCTACACCTTC. It yields the protein CASSPGSGYTF.

The J gene is TRBJ1-2, the V gene TRBV5-1; weak D call: TRBD1 (6 bases). Trimming removed 4 bases from V and 7 bases from J, with 20 bases in between. The CDR3 covers 15 residues. Germline V gene sequence: CDR1 SGHRS, CDR2 YFSETQ. The CDR3 DNA reads as TGCGCCAGCAGCCCCCCGGGCAGGGGAAGCGGTGGCTACACCTTC. Amino acids: CASSPPGRGSGGYTF.

This clone was detected only a few times. This sequence joins TRBV7-2 and TRBJ1-1, with D unresolved. The CDR3 totals 15 residues. Germline V lookup: CDR1 SGHTA, CDR2 FQGNSA. Trimming left V 1 base short and J 4 bases short, with 13 bases between. CDR3 protein: CASSLGPGFSTEAFF. CDR3 bases: TGTGCCAGCAGCTTAGGTCCGGGGTTCAGCACTGAAGCTTTCTTT.

This chain uses TRBV2 with TRBJ2-7, with 14 nucleotides matching TRBD2. CDR3 length: 17 amino acids. Germline V CDR1 and CDR2: SNHLY, FYNNEI. The J segment lost 6 bases and the V segment lost 7 bases, leaving 14 bases of the junction unmatched. The CDR3 DNA reads TGTGCCAGCAACCCAGGACTAGCGGGAGGAGCGGGATCCGAGCAGTACTTC. Its translation is CASNPGLAGGAGSEQYF.

There are a few counts of this clone. Here the CDR3 reads CASSLQQGAPYEQYF. For the CDR3, the DNA is TGCGCCAGCAGCTTGCAACAGGGGGCTCCCTACGAGCAGTACTTC. The chain is built from TRBV5-1 and TRBJ2-7, with TRBD1 matching over 9 bases. Germline V lookup: CDR1 SGHRS, CDR2 YFSETQ. The CDR3 is 15 amino acids. V dropped 1 base and J dropped 2; count of bases not matched to a gene: 4.